This T cell receptor (beta chain) originates from a study of radiotherapy plus CTLA-4 blockade in lung cancer. In the study overall: In roughly 17% of patients, objective responses were seen; approximately 31% had disease control. General study points: An expansion of tumor-derived TCR clones occurred in blood after radiotherapy plus ipilimumab.

Deletions cut 8 bases from V and 1 base from J, with 15 bases between. Germline-derived CDR1 and CDR2 are MNHNY and SVGAGI (reference sequence). The CDR3 spans 14 residues. In chemo-refractory metastatic non-small-cell lung cancer, patients got ipilimumab CTLA-4 blockade together with focal radiation. A word on this clone: Its antigen is as yet unknown.

The assay was immunoSEQ multiplex PCR, and TCRdb's table has in-frame clones only and misses some. This table holds about 120,000 clones, approximately 90% found once. The sample in question was peripheral blood, obtained from a patient treated with radiotherapy plus ipilimumab. The TCR was taken from a human donor with non-small cell lung cancer that progressed on radiotherapy plus ipilimumab. The chain recombines TRBV6-6 with TRBJ2-7; weak D call: TRBD2 (7 bases). CDR3 sequence: CASGRGRGSYEQYF. DNA for the CDR3: TGTGCCAGCGGTCGGGGGAGGGGGTCCTACGAGCAGTACTTC.